This TCR beta chain was retrieved from a study of a mutant IDH1 vaccine in newly diagnosed glioma. To note about this clone: Antigen specificity is unknown.

Method: immunoSEQ multiplex PCR; TCRdb's copy keeps in-frame clones and lacks some. The sample gives tens of thousands of clones, roughly four fifths of which show up once; 3.2% is in the top ten. Time point of the sample: week 47, end of study. Every vaccination contained 300 ug of the mutant IDH1 20-mer peptide and was paired with topical imiquimod. Study results and limitations: Among top peripheral T cell clonotypes, changes seemed unrelated to pseudoprogression.

Germline values: CDR1 LGHNA, CDR2 YNFKEQ. J gave up 2 bases and V 4 bases, and 5 bases lay outside the gene matches. The CDR3 spans 16 residues. This material consisted of PBMCs, taken from a glioma patient whose treatment included an IDH1 peptide vaccine. The chain joins TRBV4-2 to TRBJ2-1; 10 nucleotides match TRBD2. The origin of this receptor is a woman between 45 and 60 years old with glioma. The CDR3 sequence is CASSRRTSGAYNEQFF. The CDR3 nucleotides are TGTGCCAGCAGCCGACGAACTAGCGGGGCCTACAATGAGCAGTTCTTC.